Shown below are 2 T cell receptor beta chains from a single sample sequenced in a study of OX40 agonist ivuxolimab in advanced cancers. TCRdb's table, derived via immunoSEQ multiplex PCR, lists solely in-frame clones and lacks some. The data hold about 42,000 clones, with over 75% observed a single time. The sequenced sample was CD4+ or CD8+ T cells sorted from blood, obtained in a trial of the OX40 agonist ivuxolimab. Receptors originate from an adult with an advanced solid tumor such as melanoma, head and neck, liver or kidney cancer.

The V call is TRBV10-2, the J call TRBJ2-3, with 7 bases matching TRBD2. This CDR3 comprises 14 residues. The V gene's germline CDR1 is WSHSY and CDR2 SAAADI. V shed 2 bases, J shed 5 bases, and the junction held 4 bases outside the gene matches. The CDR3 DNA sequence: TGCGCCAGCAGTGAGGGGACTATAATAGATACGCAGTATTTT. Translated, it gives CASSEGTIIDTQYF.

The chain uses TRBV6-1 and TRBJ2-5; 7 bases match TRBD2. Unmatched junction bases numbered 3, after V lost 2 bases and J lost 0 bases. Germline V CDR1 and CDR2: MNHNS, SASEGT. This CDR3 spans 15 amino acids. CDR3: CASSEFSGYQETQYF. The CDR3 nucleotides are TGTGCCAGCAGTGAATTTAGCGGGTACCAAGAGACCCAGTACTTC.